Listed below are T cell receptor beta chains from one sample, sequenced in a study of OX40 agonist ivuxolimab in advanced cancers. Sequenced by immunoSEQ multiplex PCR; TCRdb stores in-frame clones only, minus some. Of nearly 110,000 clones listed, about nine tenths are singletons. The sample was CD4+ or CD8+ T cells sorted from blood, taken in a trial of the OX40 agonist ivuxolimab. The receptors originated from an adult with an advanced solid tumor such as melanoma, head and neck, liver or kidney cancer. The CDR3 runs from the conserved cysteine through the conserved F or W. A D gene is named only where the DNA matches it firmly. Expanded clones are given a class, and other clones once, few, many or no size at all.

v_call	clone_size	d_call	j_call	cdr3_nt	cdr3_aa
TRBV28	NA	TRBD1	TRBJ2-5	TGTGCCAGCAACCTTTTCGGACAGGGGGCTGGTGAGACCCAGTACTTC	CASNLFGQGAGETQYF
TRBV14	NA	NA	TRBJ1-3	TGTGCCAGCAGCCAAGATCGGCGGGGTGGAAACACCATATATTTT	CASSQDRRGGNTIYF
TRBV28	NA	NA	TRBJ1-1	TGTGCCAGCAGTTTAGTGGGGCCGGGGACTGAAGCTTTCTTT	CASSLVGPGTEAFF
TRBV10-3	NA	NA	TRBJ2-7	TGTGCCACCAAAAAGGAGGGGGCGATCATCTACGAGCAGTACTTC	CATKKEGAIIYEQYF
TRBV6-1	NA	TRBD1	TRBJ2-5	TGTGCCAGCAGGACCTGGACAGGGGAGACCCAGTACTTC	CASRTWTGETQYF
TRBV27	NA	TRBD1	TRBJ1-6	TGTGCCAGCAGTTCACAGGGGAGTTTCTATAATTCACCCCTCCACTTT	CASSSQGSFYNSPLHF
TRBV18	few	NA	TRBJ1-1	TGTGCCAGCTCAGGGGGGAACACTGAAGCTTTCTTT	CASSGGNTEAFF
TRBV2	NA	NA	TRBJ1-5	TGTGCCAGCAGGGACAGTTACAATCAGCCCCAGCATTTT	CASRDSYNQPQHF
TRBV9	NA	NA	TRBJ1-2	TGTGCCAGCAGCGTAGCTTCGGGGGGATTTGGTGGCTACACCTTC	CASSVASGGFGGYTF
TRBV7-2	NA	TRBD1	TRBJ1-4	TGTGCCAGCACCGAAGGATATGGGACAGCAACTAATGAAAAACTGTTTTTT	CASTEGYGTATNEKLFF
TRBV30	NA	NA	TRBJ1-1	TGTGCCTGGAGTGTCGGATACTTGAACACTGAAGCTTTCTTT	CAWSVGYLNTEAFF
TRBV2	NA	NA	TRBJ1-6	TGTGCCAGCAGGCCCACAGGAAATAATTCACCCCTCCACTTT	CASRPTGNNSPLHF
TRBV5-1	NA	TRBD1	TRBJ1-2	TGCGCCAGCAGCCCAGGACAGGGACCCTATAATGGCTACACCTTC	CASSPGQGPYNGYTF
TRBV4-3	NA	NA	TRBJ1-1	TGCGCCAGCAGCCAAGATTCCGGGACCCTATCGAACACTGAAGCTTTCTTT	CASSQDSGTLSNTEAFF
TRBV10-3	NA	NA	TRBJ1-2	TGTGCCATCAGTCCGGGACTTCCAAACTATGGCTACACCTTC	CAISPGLPNYGYTF
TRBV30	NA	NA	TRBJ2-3	TGTGCCTGGAGTGTGCTGGCAGATACGCAGTATTTT	CAWSVLADTQYF
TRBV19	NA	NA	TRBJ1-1	TGTGCCAGTAGAAGTTGGAACACTGAAGCTTTCTTT	CASRSWNTEAFF
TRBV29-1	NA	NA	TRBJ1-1	TGCAGCGTTGAGGAGACAGGGAACACTGAAGCTTTCTTT	CSVEETGNTEAFF
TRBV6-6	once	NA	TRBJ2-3	TGTGCCAGCACCATACTGGAGGGCAGAAGAACAGATACGCAGTATTTT	CASTILEGRRTDTQYF
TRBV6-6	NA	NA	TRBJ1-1	TGTGCCAGCAGCTCTCCGAACACTGAAGCTTTCTTT	CASSSPNTEAFF
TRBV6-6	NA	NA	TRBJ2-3	TGTGCCAGCAGTTACTCGCGGGGAACTAGCACAGATACGCAGTATTTT	CASSYSRGTSTDTQYF
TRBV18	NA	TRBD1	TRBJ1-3	TGTGCCAGCTCACCGCCTGGGGGACAGAACTCTGGAAACACCATATATTTT	CASSPPGGQNSGNTIYF